This note documents a single T cell receptor (beta chain) sequence. The CDR3 runs 16 residues. Trimming at V came to 4 bases and at J to 0 bases, leaving 6 bases not matched to a gene. Germline loops: CDR1 MGHRA, CDR2 YSYEKL. This specimen comes from a study of OX40 agonist ivuxolimab in advanced cancers. TCRdb keeps only in-frame clones here, not all; method: immunoSEQ multiplex PCR. This sample carries approximately 17,000 clones, more than 80% of them seen once, and the ten largest clones take around 29%. The source of this sequence is an adult with an advanced solid tumor such as melanoma, head and neck, liver or kidney cancer. The source material was CD4+ or CD8+ T cells sorted from blood, sampled in a trial of the OX40 agonist ivuxolimab. J is TRBJ2-1 and V is TRBV4-1, with 7 bases lining up with TRBD2. CDR3 coding DNA: TGCGCCAGCAGCCGCACCGGGACTAACTCCTACAATGAGCAGTTCTTC. Protein product: CASSRTGTNSYNEQFF.